This is a list of T cell receptor beta chains from one sample in a study of cytomegalovirus exposure and HLA in healthy donors. Repertoires were generated with immunoSEQ multiplex PCR, while TCRdb's copy carries only in-frame clones and drops some. The sample contains approximately 120,000 clones, around nine tenths of which appear only once. The sample consisted of PBMCs. Receptor source: a woman younger than 30 in good health and CMV-seronegative. CDR3s include the opening cysteine and the closing phenylalanine or tryptophan. The size entry is marked missing in some rows and otherwise reads once, few, many or a size class.

cdr3_length | j_call | clone_size | v_call | cdr3_aa
13 | TRBJ2-7 | . | TRBV5-1 | CASSLDFSYEQYF
16 | TRBJ1-1 | . | TRBV7-2 | CASSLDREGLGVVSFF
17 | TRBJ2-1 | . | TRBV15 | CATSRGRVASGSNEQFF
12 | TRBJ1-2 | . | TRBV19 | CASRRRPYGYTF
13 | TRBJ1-2 | . | TRBV6-1 | CASSEVGVYGYTF
16 | TRBJ2-2 | . | TRBV13 | CASSYRTLTNTGELFF
15 | TRBJ1-2 | . | TRBV5-6 | CASRDTGGRSRGYTF
14 | TRBJ1-1 | once | TRBV7-2 | CASSFELINTEAFF
20 | TRBJ2-1 | . | TRBV27 | CASRGTGRSLAGESYNEQFF
14 | TRBJ2-7 | . | TRBV5-8 | CATKRTFSSYEQYF
14 | TRBJ1-1 | . | TRBV27 | CASSLRYRDTEAFF
15 | TRBJ2-1 | . | TRBV6-6 | CASSYVQARIHEQFF
17 | TRBJ2-7 | . | TRBV27 | CASSLAPGDFSSYEQYF
16 | TRBJ2-5 | . | TRBV28 | CASSTSPRQLQETQYF
14 | TRBJ1-2 | . | TRBV7-2 | CASSSGTGLGGYTF
19 | TRBJ2-7 | once | TRBV29-1 | CSVEDVGLAGEKSSYEQYF
15 | TRBJ1-5 | few | TRBV2 | CASSDRNGGNQPQHF
13 | TRBJ2-7 | . | TRBV19 | CASSLAGSYEQYF
14 | TRBJ2-7 | . | TRBV4-3 | CASSQDAGSAEQYF
15 | TRBJ2-2 | . | TRBV30 | CACAERGGFTGELFF
13 | TRBJ2-7 | . | TRBV30 | CAWSVTIDYEQYF
13 | TRBJ2-5 | . | TRBV6-1 | CASAPFPEETQYF
14 | TRBJ2-3 | . | TRBV7-9 | CASSWTGTMDTQYF
16 | TRBJ2-4 | . | TRBV6-6 | CASSYSLRTSINIQYF
13 | TRBJ2-1 | many | TRBV19 | CASKPTGGNEQFF
15 | TRBJ1-5 | . | TRBV6-1 | CASRAGTGEAQPQHF
15 | TRBJ2-7 | . | TRBV7-8 | CASSRTTSGTYEQYF
15 | TRBJ2-3 | once | TRBV7-3 | CASSFSSGVGDTQYF
16 | TRBJ1-5 | . | TRBV28 | CASSLGDIDSNQPQHF
13 | TRBJ2-7 | . | TRBV29-1 | CSARTSGGYEQYF
16 | TRBJ2-7 | once | TRBV2 | CASIKSGGPSLSEQYF
14 | TRBJ1-2 | . | TRBV5-4 | CASSFRSSNYGYTF
14 | TRBJ2-7 | . | TRBV28 | CASSRDRFSYEQYF
11 | TRBJ1-5 | . | TRBV30 | CASGSDQPQHF
13 | TRBJ2-3 | . | TRBV30 | CAQSRSGGDTQYF
14 | TRBJ2-7 | . | TRBV2 | CASRAQGVSYEQYF
13 | TRBJ2-2 | . | TRBV2 | CASNRDRDGELFF